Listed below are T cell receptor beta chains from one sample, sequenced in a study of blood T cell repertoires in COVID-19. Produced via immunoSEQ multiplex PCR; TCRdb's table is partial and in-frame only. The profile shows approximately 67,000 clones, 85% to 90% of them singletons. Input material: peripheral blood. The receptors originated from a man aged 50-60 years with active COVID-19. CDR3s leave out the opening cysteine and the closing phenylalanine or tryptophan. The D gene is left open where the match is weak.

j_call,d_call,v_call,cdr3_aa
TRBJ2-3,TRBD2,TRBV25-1,ASSELGGRVDTQY
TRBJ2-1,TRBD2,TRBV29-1,SVLGLAGDNEQF
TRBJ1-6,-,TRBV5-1,ASSASSPNSPLH
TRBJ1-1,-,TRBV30,AWSVNTEAF
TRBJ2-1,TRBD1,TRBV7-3,ASSHTGTGYNEQF
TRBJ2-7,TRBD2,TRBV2,ASITLTGGLAPYEQY
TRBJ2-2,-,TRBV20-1,SASRGNTGELF
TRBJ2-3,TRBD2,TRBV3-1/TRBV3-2,ASSLLAVGTDTQY
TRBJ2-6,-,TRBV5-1,ASTRGSSGANVLT
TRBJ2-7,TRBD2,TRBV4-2,ASSHTGGGSYEQY
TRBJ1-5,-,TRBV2,ASSATGTDQPQH
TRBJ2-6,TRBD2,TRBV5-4,ASSLFGGGSGANVLT
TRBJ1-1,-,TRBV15,ATSRDKSGRMNTEAF
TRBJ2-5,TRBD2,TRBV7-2,ASSLRLAGDAETQY
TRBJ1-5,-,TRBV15,ATSGSWGRRQPQH
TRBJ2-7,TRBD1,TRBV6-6,ASSSQGTALSYEQY
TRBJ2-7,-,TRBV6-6,ASGNRGYEQY
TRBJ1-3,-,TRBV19,ASSIRVSSGNTIY
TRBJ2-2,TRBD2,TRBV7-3,ASSATPSGGTGELF
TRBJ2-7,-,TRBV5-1,ASSYHSLDSLSSYEQY
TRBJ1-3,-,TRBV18,ASSPEAASGNTIY
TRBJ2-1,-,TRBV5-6,ASSLGHRAWRSYNEQF
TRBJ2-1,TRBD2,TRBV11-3,ASSLEREYNEQF
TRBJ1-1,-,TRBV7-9,ASRRETEAF
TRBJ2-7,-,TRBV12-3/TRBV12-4,ASSLWGVEQY
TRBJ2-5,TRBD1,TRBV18,ASSPPGYRGIGETQY
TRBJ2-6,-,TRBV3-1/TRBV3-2,ASSQERVPNLSGANVLT
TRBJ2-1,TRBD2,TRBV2,ASSKPGLAHYNEQF
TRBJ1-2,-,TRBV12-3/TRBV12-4,ASSGGHRNGYT
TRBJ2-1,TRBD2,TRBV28,ASTSRGGLAGSGEQF
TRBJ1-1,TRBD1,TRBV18,ASSPNQQGLNTEAF
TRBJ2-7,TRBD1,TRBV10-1,ASSVQGATYYEQY
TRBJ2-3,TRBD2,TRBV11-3,ASSSGLASSTDTQY
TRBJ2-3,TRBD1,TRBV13,ASSRDSFTDTQY
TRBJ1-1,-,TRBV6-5,ASTKWGQNTEAF
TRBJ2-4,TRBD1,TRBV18,ASSPPGQENIQY
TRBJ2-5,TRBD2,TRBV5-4,ASSPTSGRATETQY
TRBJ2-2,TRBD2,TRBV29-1,SVVAGGPNTGELF
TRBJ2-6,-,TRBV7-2,ASSLMGHHSWGANVLT
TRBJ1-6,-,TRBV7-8,ASGQPGYSYNSPLH
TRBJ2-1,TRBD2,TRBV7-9,ASSSTLAGTTDEQF
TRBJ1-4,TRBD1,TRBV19,ASRLGQGREKLF